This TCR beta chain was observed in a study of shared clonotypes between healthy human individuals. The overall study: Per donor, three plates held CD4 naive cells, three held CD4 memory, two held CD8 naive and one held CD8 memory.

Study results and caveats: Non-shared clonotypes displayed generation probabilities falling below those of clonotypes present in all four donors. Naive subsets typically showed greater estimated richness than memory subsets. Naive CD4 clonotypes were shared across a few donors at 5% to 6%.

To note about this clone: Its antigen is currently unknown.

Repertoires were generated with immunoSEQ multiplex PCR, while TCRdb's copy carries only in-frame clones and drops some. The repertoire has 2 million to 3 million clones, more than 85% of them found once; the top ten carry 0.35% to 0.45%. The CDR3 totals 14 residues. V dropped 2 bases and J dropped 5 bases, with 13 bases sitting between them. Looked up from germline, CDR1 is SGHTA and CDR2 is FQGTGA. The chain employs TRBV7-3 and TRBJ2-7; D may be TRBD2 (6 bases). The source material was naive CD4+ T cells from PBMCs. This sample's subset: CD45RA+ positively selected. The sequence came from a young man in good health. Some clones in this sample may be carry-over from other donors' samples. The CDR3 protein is CASSLEAGRDEQYF. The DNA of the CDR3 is TGTGCCAGCAGCTTAGAGGCGGGGCGGGACGAGCAGTACTTC.